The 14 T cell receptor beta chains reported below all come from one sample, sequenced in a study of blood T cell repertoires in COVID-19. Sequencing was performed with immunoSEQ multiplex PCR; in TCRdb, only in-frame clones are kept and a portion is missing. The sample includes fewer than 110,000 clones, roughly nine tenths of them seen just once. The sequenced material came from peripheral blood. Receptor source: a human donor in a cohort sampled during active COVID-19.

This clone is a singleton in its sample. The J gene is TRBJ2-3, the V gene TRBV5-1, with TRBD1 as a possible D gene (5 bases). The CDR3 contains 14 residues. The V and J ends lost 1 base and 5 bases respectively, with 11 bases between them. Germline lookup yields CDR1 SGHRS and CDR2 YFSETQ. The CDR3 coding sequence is TGCGCCAGCAGCTTGAAATTGCAGGGAGATACGCAGTATTTT. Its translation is CASSLKLQGDTQYF.

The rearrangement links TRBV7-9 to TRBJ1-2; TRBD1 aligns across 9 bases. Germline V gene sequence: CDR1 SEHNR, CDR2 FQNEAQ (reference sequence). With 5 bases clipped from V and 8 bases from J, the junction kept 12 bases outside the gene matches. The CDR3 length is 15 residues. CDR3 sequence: CASSPGTGTLVGYTF. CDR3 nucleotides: TGTGCCAGCAGCCCCGGGACAGGGACTTTAGTCGGCTACACCTTC.

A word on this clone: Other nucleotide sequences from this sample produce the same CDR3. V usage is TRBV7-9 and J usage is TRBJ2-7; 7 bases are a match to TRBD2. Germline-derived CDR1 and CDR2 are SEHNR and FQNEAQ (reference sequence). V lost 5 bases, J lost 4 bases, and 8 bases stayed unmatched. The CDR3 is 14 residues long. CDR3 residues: CASSPRTSRYEQYF. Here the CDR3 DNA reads TGTGCCAGCAGCCCCAGGACTAGTCGTTACGAGCAGTACTTC. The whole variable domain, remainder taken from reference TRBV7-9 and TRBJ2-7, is DTGVSQNPRHKITKRGQNVTFRCDPISEHNRLYWYRQTLGQGPEFLTYFQNEAQLEKSRLLSDRFSAERPKGSFSTLEIQRTEQGDSAMYLCASSPRTSRYEQYFGPGTRLTVT.

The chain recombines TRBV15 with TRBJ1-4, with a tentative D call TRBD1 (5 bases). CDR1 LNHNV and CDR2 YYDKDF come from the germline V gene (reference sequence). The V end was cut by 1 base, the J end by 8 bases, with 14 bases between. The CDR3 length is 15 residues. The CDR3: CATSRAGVFNEKLFF. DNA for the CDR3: TGTGCCACCAGCAGAGCGGGGGTGTTTAACGAAAAACTGTTTTTT.

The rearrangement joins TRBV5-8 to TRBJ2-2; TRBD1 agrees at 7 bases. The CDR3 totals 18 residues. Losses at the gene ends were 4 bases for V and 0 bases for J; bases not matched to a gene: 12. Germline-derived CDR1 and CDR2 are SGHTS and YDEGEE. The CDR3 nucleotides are TGTGCCAGCAGCCCCCACGCAGGACAGGCTGCGAACACCGGGGAGCTGTTTTTT. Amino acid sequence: CASSPHAGQAANTGELFF.

The CDR3 DNA follows: TGTGCCAGCTCCTGGAACAGGTTTGGGAACACTGAAGCTTTCTTT. Its protein product is CASSWNRFGNTEAFF. The V call is TRBV28, the J call TRBJ1-1; possibly TRBD1 for D (5 bases). The germline gives CDR1 MDHEN, CDR2 SYDVKM. This CDR3 has 15 amino acids. V lost 8 bases, J lost 1 base, and 17 bases lay in between.

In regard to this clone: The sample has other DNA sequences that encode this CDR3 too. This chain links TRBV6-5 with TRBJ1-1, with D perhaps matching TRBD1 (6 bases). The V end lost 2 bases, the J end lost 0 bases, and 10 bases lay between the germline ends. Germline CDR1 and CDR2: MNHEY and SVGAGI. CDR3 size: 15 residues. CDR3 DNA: TGTGCCAGCAGTTACGGTGGGGGCATGAACACTGAAGCTTTCTTT. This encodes CASSYGGGMNTEAFF.

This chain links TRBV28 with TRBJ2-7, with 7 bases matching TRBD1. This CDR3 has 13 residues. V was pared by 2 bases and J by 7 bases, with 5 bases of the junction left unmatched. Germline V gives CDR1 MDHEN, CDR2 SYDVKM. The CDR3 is CASSLKGAREQYF. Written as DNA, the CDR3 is TGTGCCAGCAGTTTAAAGGGGGCGCGTGAGCAGTACTTC. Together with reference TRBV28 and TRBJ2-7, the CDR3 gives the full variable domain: DVKVTQSSRYLVKRTGEKVFLECVQDMDHENMFWYRQDPGLGLRLIYFSYDVKMKEKGDIPEGYSVSREKKERFSLILESASTNQTSMYLCASSLKGAREQYFGPGTRLTVT.

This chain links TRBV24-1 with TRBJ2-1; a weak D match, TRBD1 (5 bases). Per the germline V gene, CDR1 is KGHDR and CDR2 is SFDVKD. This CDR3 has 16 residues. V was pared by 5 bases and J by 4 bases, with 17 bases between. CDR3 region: CATSATPQGSYNEQFF. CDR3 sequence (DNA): TGTGCCACCAGTGCCACCCCCCAGGGAAGTTACAATGAGCAGTTCTTC.

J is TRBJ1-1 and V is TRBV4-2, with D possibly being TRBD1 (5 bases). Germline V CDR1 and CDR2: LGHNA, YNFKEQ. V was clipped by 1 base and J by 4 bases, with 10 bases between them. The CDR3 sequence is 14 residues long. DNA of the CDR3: TGTGCCAGCAGCCAAGTCGGGGGGGGCACTGAAGCTTTCTTT. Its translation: CASSQVGGGTEAFF.

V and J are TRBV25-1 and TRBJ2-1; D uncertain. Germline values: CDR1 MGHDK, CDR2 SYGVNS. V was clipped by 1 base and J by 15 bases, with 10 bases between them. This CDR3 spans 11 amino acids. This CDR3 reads CASSESVVRFF. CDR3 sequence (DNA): TGTGCCAGCAGTGAATCCGTAGTTAGGTTCTTC.

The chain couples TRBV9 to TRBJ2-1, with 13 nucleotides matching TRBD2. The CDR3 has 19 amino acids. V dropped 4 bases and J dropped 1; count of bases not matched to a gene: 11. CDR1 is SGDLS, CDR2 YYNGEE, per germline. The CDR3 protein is CASSLTGTSGIASYNEQFF. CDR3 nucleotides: TGTGCCAGCAGCTTAACCGGGACTAGCGGGATCGCGTCCTACAATGAGCAGTTCTTC.

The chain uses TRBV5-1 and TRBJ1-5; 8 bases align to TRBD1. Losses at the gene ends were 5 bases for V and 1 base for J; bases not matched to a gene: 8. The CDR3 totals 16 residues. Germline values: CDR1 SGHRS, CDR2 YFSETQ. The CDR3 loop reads CASRADRAESNQPQHF. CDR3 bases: TGCGCCAGCAGGGCGGACAGGGCAGAGAGCAATCAGCCCCAGCATTTT.

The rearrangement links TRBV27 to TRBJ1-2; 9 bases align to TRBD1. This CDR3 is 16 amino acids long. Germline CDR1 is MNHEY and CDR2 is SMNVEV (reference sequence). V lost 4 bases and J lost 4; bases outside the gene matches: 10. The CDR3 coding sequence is TGTGCCAGCAGTTCGATCTTGGGACAGGGCCTCTATGGCTACACCTTC. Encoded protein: CASSSILGQGLYGYTF.